The 22 T cell receptor beta chains below were found in one sample sequenced in a study of CD8 T cells in Susac syndrome. The authors reverse transcribed roughly 0.5 to 1 ug RNA with random hexamers. TCRdb reanalysed the immunoSEQ multiplex PCR reads using MiXCR and keeps one entry per CDR3 protein. The data show 300,000 or so distinct CDR3 sequences, about 92% seen once. Sequencing input: CD4+ T cells from PBMCs. Receptors were obtained from a human donor with multiple sclerosis.

The V call is TRBV19, the J call TRBJ1-5; D gene unclear. The germline gives CDR1 LNHDA, CDR2 SQIVND (reference sequence). V lost 3 bases to trimming and J lost 5 bases, with 11 bases between them. CDR3 length: 14 amino acids. CDR3 sequence (DNA): TGTGCCAGTAGTATCTCGGGCCGGGATCAGCCCCAGCATTTT. Its translation: CASSISGRDQPQHF.

V and J are TRBV7-9 and TRBJ1-1; D might be TRBD1 (5 bases). This CDR3 contains 14 residues. Trimming shortened V by 0 bases and J by 7 bases, and 12 bases separated the two germline ends. CDR1 and CDR2 (germline): SEHNR, FQNEAQ (reference sequence). CDR3 residues: CASSLAPGRVEAFF. Here the CDR3 DNA reads TGTGCCAGCAGCTTAGCGCCGGGGCGGGTTGAAGCTTTCTTT. Variable domain in full (rest from reference TRBV7-9 and TRBJ1-1): DTGVSQNPRHKITKRGQNVTFRCDPISEHNRLYWYRQTLGQGPEFLTYFQNEAQLEKSRLLSDRFSAERPKGSFSTLEIQRTEQGDSAMYLCASSLAPGRVEAFFGQGTRLTVV.

Turning to this clonotype: At one end, the junction sequence differs from germline, possibly due to a read error. V and J are TRBV20-1 and TRBJ1-6; 9 bases are shared with TRBD1. Germline V gene sequence: CDR1 DFQATT, CDR2 SNEGSKA (reference sequence). CDR3 size: 13 residues. CDR3 nucleotides: TGCAGTGCTGGAGACAGGGGGGGTTCACCCCTCCACTTT. Translation gives CSAGDRGGSPLHF.

The chain combines TRBV12-3 or TRBV12-4 with TRBJ1-1; D is unclear. Trimming pared 2 bases from V and 3 bases from J, leaving 4 bases between. This CDR3 spans 12 amino acids. This CDR3 reads CASSLQDTEAFF. CDR3 nucleotides: TGTGCCAGCAGTTTACAGGACACTGAAGCTTTCTTT.

V usage is TRBV12-3 or TRBV12-4 and J usage is TRBJ1-5; D perhaps matches TRBD1 (6 bases). V lost 3 bases and J lost 4, with 13 bases in between. This CDR3 spans 15 amino acids. CDR3 residues: CASSFSGARNQPQHF. The CDR3 region has the DNA TGTGCCAGCAGTTTTTCAGGGGCGCGAAATCAGCCCCAGCATTTT.

Only one count was recorded for this clonotype. The chain has TRBV19 and TRBJ2-6, with a tentative D call TRBD1 (5 bases). The V end was cut by 1 base, the J end by 4 bases, with 11 bases between. This CDR3 spans 16 amino acids. Germline CDR1 and CDR2: LNHDA and SQIVND (reference sequence). The CDR3 region has the DNA TGTGCCAGTAGTATAGCAAGGGGCTCCGGGGCCAACGTCCTGACTTTC. Its translation is CASSIARGSGANVLTF.

V gene TRBV5-1 combines with J gene TRBJ2-2, with D perhaps matching TRBD1 (6 bases). Germline CDR1 and CDR2: SGHRS and YFSETQ. Trimming removed 5 bases from V and 0 bases from J, with 11 bases in between. CDR3 length equals 15 residues. The CDR3 DNA reads as TGCGCCAGCAGAGCGACAGGCGCGAACACCGGGGAGCTGTTTTTT. It specifies CASRATGANTGELFF.

J is TRBJ1-4 and V is TRBV12-3 or TRBV12-4; 7 bases map to TRBD1. The CDR3 sequence is 18 residues long. The V and J ends lost 4 bases and 4 bases, in that order; junction bases with no gene match: 15. CDR3 amino acids: CASSSEQGFAGLNEKLFF. The CDR3 coding sequence is TGTGCCAGCAGTTCCGAACAGGGGTTCGCCGGACTTAATGAAAAACTGTTTTTT.

V usage is TRBV7-2 and J usage is TRBJ2-7; 9 bases align to TRBD1. The CDR3 consists of 16 residues. Germline V lookup: CDR1 SGHTA, CDR2 FQGNSA. After removal of 1 base from V and 0 bases from J, the junction contained 4 bases not matched to a gene. CDR3 DNA: TGTGCCAGCAGCTTAGGGGGACAGGGCAGCTCCTACGAGCAGTACTTC. This translates into CASSLGGQGSSYEQYF.

The CDR3 DNA reads TGTGCCAGCAGCCCGAGAGCGGGCGGAGAGACCCAGTACTTC. Protein: CASSPRAGGETQYF. The chain couples TRBV13 to TRBJ2-5; D possibly corresponds to TRBD2 (6 bases). Trimming removed 5 bases from V and 4 bases from J, with 14 bases in between. The germline gives CDR1 PRHDT, CDR2 FYEKMQ (reference sequence). The CDR3 covers 14 residues.

The V gene is TRBV5-1, the J gene TRBJ2-7, with 9 bases identical to TRBD2. Germline V lookup: CDR1 SGHRS, CDR2 YFSETQ. The V and J ends lost 2 bases and 0 bases, in that order; junction bases with no gene match: 6. This CDR3 spans 16 amino acids. The chain's CDR3 is CASSFTAGGPSYEQYF. The CDR3 nucleotides are TGCGCCAGCAGCTTTACCGCGGGGGGGCCCTCCTACGAGCAGTACTTC.

CDR3: CASSFLLSGTNYNEQFF. Here the CDR3 DNA reads TGCGCCAGCAGCTTCCTCCTTAGCGGGACCAATTACAATGAGCAGTTCTTC. This chain links TRBV5-1 with TRBJ2-1; TRBD2 matches 8 bases. J was trimmed by 4 bases and V by 2 bases; bases with no gene match: 11. This CDR3 is built from 17 residues. Germline-derived CDR1 and CDR2 are SGHRS and YFSETQ.

The chain uses TRBV6-2 or TRBV6-3 and TRBJ1-1; D is ambiguous. Trimming took 2 bases from V and 1 from J, leaving 5 bases between them. The CDR3 loop spans 13 amino acids. Per germline, CDR1 MNHEY and CDR2 SVGEGT. CDR3 residues: CASSYQANTEAFF. CDR3 nucleotide sequence: TGTGCCAGCAGTTACCAGGCGAACACTGAAGCTTTCTTT.

V and J are TRBV3-1 and TRBJ2-2; TRBD2 might be the D (5 bases). CDR1 is LGHDT and CDR2 is YNNKEL in the germline V gene (reference sequence). The CDR3 length is 19 residues. The germline V and J ends were trimmed by 2 bases and 1 base, with 20 bases remaining between them. The CDR3 reads CASSQRLGTGEKNTGELFF. The CDR3 nucleotides are TGTGCCAGCAGCCAAAGGCTGGGTACCGGGGAGAAGAACACCGGGGAGCTGTTTTTT.

This sequence joins TRBV12-3 or TRBV12-4 and TRBJ2-2; D remains ambiguous. V shed 8 bases and J shed 0 bases, with 13 bases lying between them. The CDR3 totals 15 residues. CDR3 loop: CASQISGPNTGELFF. CDR3 nucleotides: TGTGCCAGCCAAATTTCGGGCCCGAACACCGGGGAGCTGTTTTTT.

The rearrangement uses TRBV24-1 and TRBJ2-1; D is undetermined. The CDR3 is 15 amino acids. CDR1 and CDR2 from the germline V gene are KGHDR and SFDVKD. The V end was cut by 3 bases, the J end by 2 bases, with 10 bases between. The CDR3 loop reads CATSDPKRAYNEQFF. The CDR3 DNA sequence: TGTGCCACCAGTGATCCAAAGCGCGCCTACAATGAGCAGTTCTTC.

This clonotype was counted once. This rearrangement joins TRBV7-9 to TRBJ2-7, with 12 bases identical to TRBD2. The germline CDR1 and CDR2 sequences are SEHNR and FQNEAQ (reference sequence). CDR3 length: 15 amino acids. Trimming removed 4 bases from V and 2 bases from J; junction bases left unmatched: 3. CDR3 coding DNA: TGTGCCAGCAGCTACGGACTAGCGGGGCCCTACGAGCAGTACTTC. It specifies CASSYGLAGPYEQYF.

The chain couples TRBV29-1 to TRBJ2-1; TRBD2 matches 8 bases. The CDR3 loop spans 12 amino acids. CDR1 and CDR2 from the germline V gene are SQVTM and ANQGSEA. Losses at the gene ends were 6 bases for V and 5 bases for J; bases not matched to a gene: 3. The CDR3 protein is CSVTSGHNEQFF. The CDR3 DNA is TGCAGCGTAACTAGCGGCCACAATGAGCAGTTCTTC.

CDR3 in DNA: TGCAGTGCGCCGCGACAGGGTTACAATTCACCCCTCCACTTT. Translating gives CSAPRQGYNSPLHF. The chain joins TRBV20-1 to TRBJ1-6; the match to TRBD1 covers 7 bases. With V trimmed by 6 bases and J by 7 bases, 9 bases remained unmatched. The CDR3 is 14 residues long. Germline V gene lookup returns CDR1 DFQATT and CDR2 SNEGSKA (reference sequence).

The rearrangement joins TRBV7-2 to TRBJ1-1, with unresolved D. Per germline, CDR1 SGHTA and CDR2 FQGNSA. The CDR3 spans 11 residues. With 3 bases removed from V and 3 bases from J, the gap between germline ends came to 2 bases. The CDR3 loop reads CASSFHTEAFF. The CDR3 DNA follows: TGTGCCAGCAGCTTCCACACTGAAGCTTTCTTT.

The V call is TRBV30, the J call TRBJ1-2, with 8 bases that match TRBD1. J gave up 2 bases and V 1 base, and 6 bases lay outside the gene matches. Germline values: CDR1 GTSNPN, CDR2 SVGIG (reference sequence). CDR3 length: 15 residues. CDR3 nucleotides: TGTGCCTGGAGTGCCCGGACAGGGTCCAACTATGGCTACACCTTC. Its protein product is CAWSARTGSNYGYTF.

Only one count was recorded for this clonotype. V gene TRBV9 combines with J gene TRBJ1-5; no definite D call. Germline loops: CDR1 SGDLS, CDR2 YYNGEE. This CDR3 contains 15 residues. Trimming took 0 bases from V and 4 from J, leaving 11 bases between them. In nucleotides, the CDR3 is TGTGCCAGCAGCGTAGGGGCAGGTTTGAATCAGCCCCAGCATTTT. Amino acid sequence: CASSVGAGLNQPQHF.